The entry below gives a single T cell receptor beta chain sequence along with its context. The sample originates from a study of graft-versus-host responses after intestinal transplantation. The protocol was immunoSEQ multiplex PCR, while the TCRdb copy is restricted to in-frame clones and leaves out a portion. The sample lists 15,000 to 20,000 clones; approximately 86% were seen once. Graft material was processed, releasing intraepithelial and lamina propria lymphocytes. This receptor was identified in a human patient who received an intestinal transplant, so some T cells may come from the graft donor. Specimen: ileum tissue, collected 17 days after transplant.

The CDR3, as DNA: TGTGCCAGCAGTGAACGGACAGCGTATGGCTACACCTTC. Translating gives CASSERTAYGYTF. The gene calls are TRBV6-1 and TRBJ1-2, with D perhaps TRBD1 (6 bases). The V end lost 2 bases, the J end lost 5 bases, and 9 bases lay between the germline ends. This CDR3 has 13 residues. Per germline, CDR1 MNHNS and CDR2 SASEGT.